A single sample gave rise to the 25 T cell receptor beta chains below, sequenced in a study of blood T cells in healthy people across ages. A J-beta primer mix and a sample-barcoded 5' primer were used in a second PCR of roughly 7 to 12 cycles. Via MiXCR, TCRdb re-called the 5' RACE reads, giving one row per CDR3 protein. The table records around 1,500,000 distinct CDR3 sequences, 28% of them present only once. Source material: blood. The source is a woman in her twenties or thirties in good health.

As to this clonotype: This may arise from a read error, as a much more abundant clone is one base away. The CDR3 spells CANNPGTGPRQYF. Written as DNA, the CDR3 is TGTGCCAACAATCCCGGGACAGGGCCTCGGCAGTACTTC. The rearrangement joins TRBV27 to TRBJ2-7; TRBD1 matches 9 bases. After removal of 10 bases from V and 9 bases from J, the junction contained 13 bases not matched to a gene. Germline V gene lookup returns CDR1 MNHEY and CDR2 SMNVEV (reference sequence). The CDR3 runs to 13 residues.

V and J are TRBV20-1 and TRBJ1-2; 9 nucleotides agree with TRBD1. V lost 4 bases, J lost 2 bases, and 5 bases stayed unmatched. The CDR3 has 14 residues. Germline-derived CDR1 and CDR2 are DFQATT and SNEGSKA (reference sequence). The CDR3 loop reads CSAKGQGRNYGYTF. The CDR3 nucleotides read TGCAGTGCTAAAGGACAGGGGCGCAACTATGGCTACACCTTC.

This clonotype has just a few counts. V usage is TRBV7-9 and J usage is TRBJ2-4; TRBD2 matches 16 bases. This CDR3 has 18 amino acids. Germline-derived CDR1 and CDR2 are SEHNR and FQNEAQ (reference sequence). The junction had 17 bases not matched to a gene; V was cut back by 5 bases and J by 13 bases. In DNA, the CDR3 is TGTGCCAGCAGCCGCCTGGGGACTAGCGGGAGGGGTTACAATGAGCAGTACTTC. Its protein is CASSRLGTSGRGYNEQYF.

The chain recombines TRBV5-1 with TRBJ2-3; 12 nucleotides align to TRBD2. CDR1 is SGHRS and CDR2 is YFSETQ in the germline V gene. The CDR3 sequence is 18 residues long. V lost 3 bases and J lost 2; bases outside the gene matches: 10. As DNA, the CDR3 is TGCGCCAGCAGCTCCCAGGGGACTAGCGGGCCCACCACAGATACGCAGTATTTT. Translating it yields CASSSQGTSGPTTDTQYF.

The V call is TRBV5-1, the J call TRBJ2-3; 9 nucleotides align to TRBD2. The junction had 15 bases not matched to a gene; V was cut back by 2 bases and J by 5 bases. The CDR3 has 18 residues. Germline-derived CDR1 and CDR2 are SGHRS and YFSETQ. CDR3 in DNA: TGCGCCAGCAGCTTAGGCCGGGGTGCGCTAGCGGGATTAGATACGCAGTATTTT. It translates to CASSLGRGALAGLDTQYF. Together with reference TRBV5-1 and TRBJ2-3, the CDR3 gives the full variable domain: KAGVTQTPRYLIKTRGQQVTLSCSPISGHRSVSWYQQTPGQGLQFLFEYFSETQRNKGNFPGRFSGRQFSNSRSEMNVSTLELGDSALYLCASSLGRGALAGLDTQYFGPGTRLTVL.

The sample holds many counts of this clonotype. The chain combines TRBV6-5 with TRBJ2-7, with D possibly being TRBD1 (8 bases). Germline assignment: CDR1 MNHEY and CDR2 SVGAGI. V lost 4 bases and J 2 bases, leaving 18 bases between the germline ends. The CDR3 loop spans 16 amino acids. CDR3 coding DNA: TGTGCCAGCAGTTCCCTACAGGGGGGGGGACCCTACGAGCAGTACTTC. Its protein product is CASSSLQGGGPYEQYF.

This clonotype has just a few counts. This clone may be a read error of a much larger clone one base away. This rearrangement joins TRBV4-3 to TRBJ2-6; D perhaps matches TRBD1 (5 bases). There are 16 residues in the CDR3. Germline CDR1 and CDR2: LGHNA and YSLEER. The CDR3 region is CASSQGAITGANVRTF. CDR3 sequence (DNA): TGCGCCAGCAGCCAAGGCGCCATTACTGGGGCCAACGTCCGGACTTTC.

This clonotype turned up a few times. The chain links TRBV15 to TRBJ1-1; the D is unclear. Trimming removed 7 bases at V and 3 bases at J, with 12 bases between. The germline V gene encodes CDR1 LNHNV and CDR2 YYDKDF (reference sequence). The CDR3 is 13 amino acids. The CDR3 DNA reads TGTGCCACCACGGTAACGGTCGACACTGAAGCTTTCTTT. As protein: CATTVTVDTEAFF.

In this sample, this clonotype turned up a few times. The junction shows a germline mismatch at one end, possibly a read error. The chain has TRBV4-1 and TRBJ1-4; no clear D. CDR1 and CDR2 (germline): MGHRA, YSYEKL. The CDR3 runs to 16 residues. The CDR3 region has the DNA TGCGCCAGCAGCCAAGTAGTAGGGCAGACTAAGGAAAAACTGTTTTTT. This sequence encodes CASSQVVGQTKEKLFF.

On this clonotype: Being one base from a much bigger clone, this may be a read error. This chain links TRBV20-1 with TRBJ2-5; D remains ambiguous. This CDR3 comprises 11 residues. CDR1 and CDR2 (germline): DFQATT, SNEGSKA (reference sequence). The CDR3 protein is CSAPYQGTQYF. CDR3 DNA: TGCAGTGCCCCGTACCAAGGGACCCAGTACTTC.

To note about this clonotype: One end of the junction is discordant with germline, which a read error may explain. V gene TRBV5-4 combines with J gene TRBJ2-1; 7 bases match TRBD2. This CDR3 is 14 amino acids long. CDR1 is SGHNT, CDR2 YYREEE, per germline (reference sequence). This CDR3 is CASSDGLVGNEQLF. In DNA form, the CDR3 reads TGTGCCAGCAGCGACGGACTAGTCGGCAATGAGCAGCTCTTC.

Worth noting for this clonotype: Compared with germline, one end of the junction differs, possibly owing to a read error. This rearrangement joins TRBV20-1 to TRBJ2-1; 11 bases fit TRBD2. Germline CDR1 reads DFQATT; CDR2 reads SNEGSKA (reference sequence). The CDR3 sequence is 17 residues long. The CDR3 reads CSARDPISGRAGNEQLF. The CDR3, as DNA: TGCAGTGCTAGAGACCCTATTAGCGGGAGGGCCGGGAATGAGCAGCTCTTC.

There are a few counts of this clonotype. V is TRBV5-1 and J is TRBJ2-5; D ambiguous. The last part of the DNA fits TRBJ2-7 better; the J call may be wrong. The CDR3 consists of 12 residues. Germline CDR1 and CDR2: SGHRS and YFSETQ. The chain's CDR3 is CASSLNRCEQYF. The CDR3 nucleotides read TGCGCCAGCAGCTTGAATAGGTGCGAGCAGTACTTC.

Many counts were recorded for this clonotype. The chain uses TRBV20-1 and TRBJ1-2; possibly TRBD1 for D (5 bases). The length of the CDR3 is 13 residues. CDR1 is DFQATT, CDR2 SNEGSKA, per germline (reference sequence). V was clipped by 3 bases and J by 6 bases, with 14 bases between them. The CDR3 DNA is TGCAGTGCTAGGTACAGGTTATGGGATGGCTACACCTTC. This codes for CSARYRLWDGYTF.

The table lists this clonotype with a few counts. This chain joins TRBV6-5 and TRBJ2-5; 7 nucleotides match TRBD1. This CDR3 has 16 amino acids. V lost 6 bases to trimming and J lost 1 base; unmatched junction nucleotides: 11. Germline V gene sequence: CDR1 MNHEY, CDR2 SVGAGI. The CDR3 loop reads CASRRTGTAIQETQYF. CDR3 bases: TGTGCCAGCAGGCGTACCGGGACAGCCATCCAAGAGACCCAGTACTTC.

The chain carries TRBV12-3 or TRBV12-4 and TRBJ1-6; TRBD1 is a possible D gene (5 bases). The CDR3 length is 13 residues. V was pared by 5 bases and J by 14 bases, with 16 bases between. CDR3 sequence: CASSRQPQGALHF. The CDR3 region has the DNA TGTGCCAGCAGTCGACAGCCCCAGGGTGCCCTCCACTTT.

The J gene is TRBJ2-1, the V gene TRBV7-9; D is unresolved. CDR1 is SEHNR, CDR2 FQNEAQ, per germline (reference sequence). The CDR3 spans 16 residues. V dropped 5 bases and J dropped 3 bases, with 17 bases sitting between them. CDR3 nucleotide sequence: TGTGCCAGCAGCCCGTTGGGAACTAACCTCTACAATGAGCAGTTCTTC. Translating gives CASSPLGTNLYNEQFF.

For this clonotype: The CDR3 end shows no conserved phenylalanine or tryptophan, and so a read error is likely. The chain uses TRBV29-1 and TRBJ2-3; 10 nucleotides line up with TRBD1. Germline V gene data show CDR1 as SQVTM and CDR2 as ANQGSEA. This CDR3 spans 16 amino acids. V lost 6 bases, J lost 6 bases, and 15 bases stayed unmatched. The CDR3 nucleotides are TGCAGCGTCTCTCCCTCTCTGGGGACAGGGGATGATACGCAGTATGTT. Its translation: CSVSPSLGTGDDTQYV.

This clonotype has at least ten counts. V gene TRBV7-8 combines with J gene TRBJ2-7; D possibly matches TRBD1 or TRBD2 (5 bases each). V was shortened by 5 bases and J by 3 bases, with 20 bases between the two germline ends. Germline assignment: CDR1 SGHVS and CDR2 FQNEAQ. The CDR3 length is 16 residues. CDR3 coding DNA: TGTGCCAGCAGCCCAGCGGCATTAGGGGTCCTCTACGAGCAGTACTTC. Translation gives CASSPAALGVLYEQYF.

This clonotype was seen once. A read error is possible here, since a much larger clone lies one base away. The chain combines TRBV11-2 with TRBJ2-4, with D possibly matching TRBD2 (7 bases). V dropped 0 bases and J dropped 13 bases, with 16 bases sitting between them. The CDR3 has 14 residues. The germline V gene has CDR1 SGHAT and CDR2 FQNNGV. The CDR3 loop reads CASSLDGGLYGQYF. In nucleotides, the CDR3 is TGTGCCAGCAGCTTAGACGGGGGGCTCTACGGGCAGTACTTC.

This chain links TRBV30 with TRBJ2-5; 10 bases align to TRBD2. This CDR3 is 15 amino acids long. The junction had 5 bases not matched to a gene; V was cut back by 4 bases and J by 0 bases. Germline CDR1 reads GTSNPN; CDR2 reads SVGIG (reference sequence). CDR3: CAWNSAGGYQETQYF. Written as DNA, the CDR3 is TGTGCCTGGAATTCAGCGGGAGGGTACCAAGAGACCCAGTACTTC.

Concerning this clonotype itself: Being one base from a much bigger clone, this may be a read error. The gene calls are TRBV5-1 and TRBJ2-7; 7 bases agree with TRBD1. The CDR3 runs 15 residues. CDR1 SGHRS and CDR2 YFSETQ come from the germline V gene. The CDR3 protein is CASSSPGQSSYEQCF. In DNA, the CDR3 is TGCGCCAGCAGCTCTCCGGGACAGTCCTCCTACGAGCAGTGCTTC.

This clonotype was seen more than once but under ten times. This chain links TRBV12-3 or TRBV12-4 with TRBJ1-5; 7 bases map to TRBD1. The CDR3 consists of 14 residues. Trimming took 3 bases from V and 6 from J; bases not matched to a gene: 5. DNA for the CDR3: TGTGCCAGCAGTTTGAGATCAGGGGGTCAGCCCCAGCATTTT. This encodes CASSLRSGGQPQHF.

The chain links TRBV7-9 to TRBJ2-3; D is perhaps TRBD1 or TRBD2 (5 bases each). This CDR3 contains 12 residues. The germline V and J ends were trimmed by 6 bases and 7 bases, with 11 bases remaining between them. Germline lookup yields CDR1 SEHNR and CDR2 FQNEAQ (reference sequence). The CDR3 DNA is TGTGCCAGCAGAGGGACCGGGAATACGCAGTATTTT. Its protein is CASRGTGNTQYF.

This chain joins TRBV5-1 and TRBJ2-5, with TRBD2 identical over 7 bases. V was pared by 0 bases and J by 3 bases, with 8 bases of the junction left unmatched. CDR1 and CDR2 from the germline V gene are SGHRS and YFSETQ. The CDR3 runs 16 residues. CDR3 protein: CASSLGTSDGKETQYF. The CDR3 DNA reads TGCGCCAGCAGCTTGGGAACTAGCGACGGGAAAGAGACCCAGTACTTC.